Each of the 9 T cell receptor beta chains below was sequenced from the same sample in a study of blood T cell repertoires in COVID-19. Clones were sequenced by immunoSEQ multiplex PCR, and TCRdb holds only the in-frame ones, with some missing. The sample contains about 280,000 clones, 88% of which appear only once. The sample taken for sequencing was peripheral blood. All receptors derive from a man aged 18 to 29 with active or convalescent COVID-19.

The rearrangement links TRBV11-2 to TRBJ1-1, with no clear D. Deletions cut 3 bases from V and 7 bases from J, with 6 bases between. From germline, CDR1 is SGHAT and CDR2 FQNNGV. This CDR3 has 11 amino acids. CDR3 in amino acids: CASSFGLEAFF. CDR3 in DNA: TGTGCCAGCAGCTTCGGACTTGAAGCTTTCTTT.

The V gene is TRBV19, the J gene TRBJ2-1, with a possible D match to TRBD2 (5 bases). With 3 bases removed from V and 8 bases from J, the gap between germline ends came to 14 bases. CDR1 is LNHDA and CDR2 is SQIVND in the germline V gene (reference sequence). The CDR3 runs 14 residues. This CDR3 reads CASSIRRAGDEQFF. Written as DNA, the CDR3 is TGTGCCAGTAGTATCCGCCGGGCGGGCGATGAGCAGTTCTTC.

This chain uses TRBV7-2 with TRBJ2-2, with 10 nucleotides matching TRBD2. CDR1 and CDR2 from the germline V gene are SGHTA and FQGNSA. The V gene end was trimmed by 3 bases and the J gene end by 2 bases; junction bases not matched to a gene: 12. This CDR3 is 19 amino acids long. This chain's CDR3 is CASSFRSLSGGLNTGELFF. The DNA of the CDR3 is TGTGCCAGCAGCTTTAGGAGCCTTAGCGGGGGGCTAAACACCGGGGAGCTGTTTTTT.

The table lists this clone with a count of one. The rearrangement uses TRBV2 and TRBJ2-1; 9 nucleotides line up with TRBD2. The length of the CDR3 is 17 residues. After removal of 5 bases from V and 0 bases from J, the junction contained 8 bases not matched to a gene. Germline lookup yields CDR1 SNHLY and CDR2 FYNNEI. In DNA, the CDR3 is TGTGCCAGCAGTCGGCCTCTAGCGGGGAGCTCCTACAATGAGCAGTTCTTC. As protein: CASSRPLAGSSYNEQFF.

The CDR3 sequence is CASSSQLTGLLGYTF. DNA of the CDR3: TGTGCCAGCAGCTCACAACTGACAGGGCTCCTCGGCTACACCTTC. The chain is built from TRBV5-4 and TRBJ1-2; 7 bases map to TRBD1. The CDR3 sequence is 15 residues long. After removal of 3 bases from V and 8 bases from J, the junction contained 13 bases not matched to a gene. Germline V lookup: CDR1 SGHNT, CDR2 YYREEE (reference sequence).

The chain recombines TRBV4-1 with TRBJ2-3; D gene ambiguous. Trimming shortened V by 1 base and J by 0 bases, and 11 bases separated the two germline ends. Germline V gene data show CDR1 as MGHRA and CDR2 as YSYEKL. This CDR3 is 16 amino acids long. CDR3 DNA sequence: TGCGCCAGCAGCCAAGTAAATCCCCCTAGCACAGATACGCAGTATTTT. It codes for CASSQVNPPSTDTQYF.

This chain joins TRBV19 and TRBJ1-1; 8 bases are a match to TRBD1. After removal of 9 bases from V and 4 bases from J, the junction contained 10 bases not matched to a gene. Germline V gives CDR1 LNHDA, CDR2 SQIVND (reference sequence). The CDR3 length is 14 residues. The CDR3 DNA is TGTGCCAGCCACTTCAGGGGGCGAGGCACTGAAGCTTTCTTT. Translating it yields CASHFRGRGTEAFF.

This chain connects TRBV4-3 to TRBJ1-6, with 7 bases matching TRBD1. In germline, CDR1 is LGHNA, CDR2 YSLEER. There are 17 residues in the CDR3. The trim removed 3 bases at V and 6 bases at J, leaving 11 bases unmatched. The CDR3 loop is CASSQTGHGTVNSPLHF. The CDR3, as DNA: TGCGCCAGCAGCCAGACCGGCCACGGGACAGTTAATTCACCCCTCCACTTT.

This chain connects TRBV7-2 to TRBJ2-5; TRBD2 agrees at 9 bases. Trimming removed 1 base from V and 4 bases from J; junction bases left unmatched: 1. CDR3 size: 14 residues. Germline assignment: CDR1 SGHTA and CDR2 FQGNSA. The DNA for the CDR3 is TGTGCCAGCAGCTTAGGCGGGGGGGTAGAGACCCAGTACTTC. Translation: CASSLGGGVETQYF. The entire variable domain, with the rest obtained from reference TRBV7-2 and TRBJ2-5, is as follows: GAGVSQSPSNKVTEKGKDVELRCDPISGHTALYWYRQSLGQGLEFLIYFQGNSAPDKSGLPSDRFSAERTGGSVSTLTIQRTQQEDSAVYLCASSLGGGVETQYFGPGTRLLVL.